The clone carrying this TCR beta chain was found many times. TCRdb used MiXCR to reprocess the RACE reads, holding one entry per CDR3 protein. The profile shows approximately 400,000 distinct CDR3 sequences, approximately 5.1% of them singletons. This entry is derived from a study of human T cells and chemical hapten exposure. Study in general: On the upper back, patch tests were applied with 0.01% DPC and read at 6 days. Alopecia areata, totalis and universalis patients, mostly female, were included. How much TCR each sample yielded varied, mostly because pooled library volumes differed slightly.

Time point of the sample: pre-sensitization, week 0. Specified treatment: therapeutic diphenylcyclopropenone sensitization with weekly scalp DPC. Staff drew blood before applying each patch test. Germline assignment: CDR1 DFQATT and CDR2 SNEGSKA (reference sequence). This CDR3 comprises 13 residues. The V and J ends lost 6 bases and 10 bases respectively, with 21 bases between them. The clonotype was recovered from a woman aged 45-65 years with alopecia areata. Some clones in this sample may be carry-over from other donors' samples. Here the sequenced sample was whole blood, taken in connection with sensitization to the hapten diphenylcyclopropenone (DPC). This rearrangement joins TRBV20-1 to TRBJ1-1, with D maybe TRBD1 (5 bases). The CDR3 sequence: CSAAAQGPTTAFF. The DNA of the CDR3 is TGCAGTGCCGCCGCGCAGGGTCCGACGACAGCTTTCTTT.